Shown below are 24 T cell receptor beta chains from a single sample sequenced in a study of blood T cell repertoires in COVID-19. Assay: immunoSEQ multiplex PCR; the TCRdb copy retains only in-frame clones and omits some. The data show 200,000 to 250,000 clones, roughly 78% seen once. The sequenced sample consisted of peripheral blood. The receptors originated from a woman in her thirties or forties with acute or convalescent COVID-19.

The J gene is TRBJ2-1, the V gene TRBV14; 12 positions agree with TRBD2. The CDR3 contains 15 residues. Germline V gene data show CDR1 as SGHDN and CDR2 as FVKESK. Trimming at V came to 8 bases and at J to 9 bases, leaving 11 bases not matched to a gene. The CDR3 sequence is CASSPTSGRGSEQFF. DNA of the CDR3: TGTGCCAGCTCCCCGACTAGCGGGAGAGGAAGTGAGCAGTTCTTC.

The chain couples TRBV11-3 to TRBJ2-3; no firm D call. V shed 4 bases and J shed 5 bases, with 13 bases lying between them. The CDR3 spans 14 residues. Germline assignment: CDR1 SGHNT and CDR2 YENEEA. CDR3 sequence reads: CASSSRESGDTQYF. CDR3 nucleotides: TGTGCCAGCAGCTCCCGAGAGTCGGGAGATACGCAGTATTTT.

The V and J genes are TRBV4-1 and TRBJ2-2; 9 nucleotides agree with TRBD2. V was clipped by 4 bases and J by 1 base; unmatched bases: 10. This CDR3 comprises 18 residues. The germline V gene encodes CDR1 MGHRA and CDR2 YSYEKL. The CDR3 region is CASSRSGGRKKNTGELFF. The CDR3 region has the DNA TGCGCCAGCAGCCGAAGCGGGGGGCGGAAAAAGAACACCGGGGAGCTGTTTTTT.

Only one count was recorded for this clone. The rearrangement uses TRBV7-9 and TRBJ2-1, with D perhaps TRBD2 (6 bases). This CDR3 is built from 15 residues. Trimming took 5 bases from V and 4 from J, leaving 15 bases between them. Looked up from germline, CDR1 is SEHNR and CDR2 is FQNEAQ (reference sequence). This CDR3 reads CASSPPGTCYNEQFF. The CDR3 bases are TGTGCCAGCAGCCCCCCCGGGACTTGTTACAATGAGCAGTTCTTC.

CDR3 in amino acids: CASSSPGRETQYF. The CDR3 DNA sequence: TGTGCCAGCAGCTCACCAGGGCGGGAGACCCAGTACTTC. The chain uses TRBV5-4 and TRBJ2-5; weak D call: TRBD1 (5 bases). Germline CDR1 and CDR2: SGHNT and YYREEE (reference sequence). Between the trimmed V and J ends, which lost 3 bases and 5 bases, there was a span of 11 bases. This CDR3 spans 13 amino acids.

In DNA, the CDR3 is TGCGCCAGCAGCTTGGCAGGGACAGAGTACACCGGGGAGCTGTTTTTT. Residues: CASSLAGTEYTGELFF. The V and J genes are TRBV5-1 and TRBJ2-2, with 7 bases aligning to TRBD1. The CDR3 covers 16 residues. Looked up from germline, CDR1 is SGHRS and CDR2 is YFSETQ. Germline trimming cut 0 bases from V and 3 bases from J; bases unmatched to any gene: 5.

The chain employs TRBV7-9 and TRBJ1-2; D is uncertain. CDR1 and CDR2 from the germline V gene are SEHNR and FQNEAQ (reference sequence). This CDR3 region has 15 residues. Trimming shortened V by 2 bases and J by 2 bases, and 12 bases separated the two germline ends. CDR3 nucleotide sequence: TGTGCCAGCAGCTTAACGGATCCTAGGAACTATGGCTACACCTTC. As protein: CASSLTDPRNYGYTF. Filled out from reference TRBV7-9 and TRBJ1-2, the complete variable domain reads DTGVSQNPRHKITKRGQNVTFRCDPISEHNRLYWYRQTLGQGPEFLTYFQNEAQLEKSRLLSDRFSAERPKGSFSTLEIQRTEQGDSAMYLCASSLTDPRNYGYTFGSGTRLTVV.

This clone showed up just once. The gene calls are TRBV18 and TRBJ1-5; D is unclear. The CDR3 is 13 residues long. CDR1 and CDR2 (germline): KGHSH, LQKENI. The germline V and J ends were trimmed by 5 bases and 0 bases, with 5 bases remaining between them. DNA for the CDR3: TGTGCCAGCTCAGTAAATAGCAATCAGCCCCAGCATTTT. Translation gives CASSVNSNQPQHF.

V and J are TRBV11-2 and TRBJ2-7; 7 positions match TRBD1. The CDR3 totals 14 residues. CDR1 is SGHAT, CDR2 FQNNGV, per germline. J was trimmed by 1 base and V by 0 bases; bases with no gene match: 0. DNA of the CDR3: TGTGCCAGCAGCTTAGACAGGGGGTCCTACGAGCAGTACTTC. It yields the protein CASSLDRGSYEQYF.

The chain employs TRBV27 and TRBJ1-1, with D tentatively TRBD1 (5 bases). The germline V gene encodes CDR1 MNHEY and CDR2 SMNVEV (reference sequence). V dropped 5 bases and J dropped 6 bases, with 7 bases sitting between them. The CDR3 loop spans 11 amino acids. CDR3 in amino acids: CASSRGAEAFF. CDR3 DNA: TGTGCCAGCAGTCGGGGGGCTGAAGCTTTCTTT.

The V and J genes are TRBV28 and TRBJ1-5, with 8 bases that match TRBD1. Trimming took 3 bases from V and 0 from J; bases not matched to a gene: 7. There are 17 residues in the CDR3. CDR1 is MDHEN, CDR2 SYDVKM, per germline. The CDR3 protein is CASSLGTGRYSNQPQHF. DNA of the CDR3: TGTGCCAGCAGTTTGGGGACAGGCCGCTATAGCAATCAGCCCCAGCATTTT.

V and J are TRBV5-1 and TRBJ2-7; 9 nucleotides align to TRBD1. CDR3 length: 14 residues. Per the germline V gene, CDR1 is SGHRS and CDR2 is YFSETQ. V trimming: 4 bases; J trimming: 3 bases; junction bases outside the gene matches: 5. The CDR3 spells CASSLQTGGYEQYF. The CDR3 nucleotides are TGCGCCAGCAGCCTCCAGACAGGGGGCTACGAGCAGTACTTC.

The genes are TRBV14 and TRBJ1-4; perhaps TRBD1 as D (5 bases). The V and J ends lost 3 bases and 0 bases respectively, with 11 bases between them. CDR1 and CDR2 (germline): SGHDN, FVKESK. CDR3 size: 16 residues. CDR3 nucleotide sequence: TGTGCCAGCAGCCACCTTGACAGCGCAACTAATGAAAAACTGTTTTTT. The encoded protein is CASSHLDSATNEKLFF. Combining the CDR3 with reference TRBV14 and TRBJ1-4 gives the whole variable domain EAGVTQFPSHSVIEKGQTVTLRCDPISGHDNLYWYRRVMGKEIKFLLHFVKESKQDESGMPNNRFLAERTGGTYSTLKVQPAELEDSGVYFCASSHLDSATNEKLFFGSGTQLSVL.

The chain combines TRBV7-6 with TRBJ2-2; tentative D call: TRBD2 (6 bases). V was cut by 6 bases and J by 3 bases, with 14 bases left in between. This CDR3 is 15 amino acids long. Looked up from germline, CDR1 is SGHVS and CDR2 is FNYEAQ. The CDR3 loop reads CASSPTRSDTGELFF. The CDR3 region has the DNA TGTGCCAGCAGTCCGACTAGATCCGACACCGGGGAGCTGTTTTTT. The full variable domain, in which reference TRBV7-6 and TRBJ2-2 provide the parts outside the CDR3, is GAGVSQSPRYKVTKRGQDVALRCDPISGHVSLYWYRQALGQGPEFLTYFNYEAQQDKSGLPNDRFSAERPEGSISTLTIQRTEQRDSAMYRCASSPTRSDTGELFFGEGSRLTVL.

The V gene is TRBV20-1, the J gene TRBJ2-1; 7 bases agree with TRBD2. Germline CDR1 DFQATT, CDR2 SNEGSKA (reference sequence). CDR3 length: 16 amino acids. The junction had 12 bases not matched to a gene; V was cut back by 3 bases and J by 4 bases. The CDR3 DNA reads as TGCAGTGCTAGTCGGGAGGCCCCATCAATTTACAATGAGCAGTTCTTC. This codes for CSASREAPSIYNEQFF.

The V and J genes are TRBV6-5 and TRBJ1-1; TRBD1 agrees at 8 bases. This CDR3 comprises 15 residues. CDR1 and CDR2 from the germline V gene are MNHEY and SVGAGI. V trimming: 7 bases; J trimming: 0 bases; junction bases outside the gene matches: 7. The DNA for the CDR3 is TGTGCCAGCACCAGGGACAGGAGCTTGAACACTGAAGCTTTCTTT. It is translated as CASTRDRSLNTEAFF.

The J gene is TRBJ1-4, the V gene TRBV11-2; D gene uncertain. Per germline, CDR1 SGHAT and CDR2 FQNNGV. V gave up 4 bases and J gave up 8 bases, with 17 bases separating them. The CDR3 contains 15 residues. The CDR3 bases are TGTGCCAGCAGCTCCCACTCACCCGGCAGGGAAAAACTGTTTTTT. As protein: CASSSHSPGREKLFF.

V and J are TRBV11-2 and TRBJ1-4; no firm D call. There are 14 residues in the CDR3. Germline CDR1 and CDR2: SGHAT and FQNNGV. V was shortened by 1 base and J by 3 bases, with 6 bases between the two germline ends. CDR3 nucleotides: TGTGCCAGCAGCTTAGGAGTGGCTAATGAAAAACTGTTTTTT. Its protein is CASSLGVANEKLFF.

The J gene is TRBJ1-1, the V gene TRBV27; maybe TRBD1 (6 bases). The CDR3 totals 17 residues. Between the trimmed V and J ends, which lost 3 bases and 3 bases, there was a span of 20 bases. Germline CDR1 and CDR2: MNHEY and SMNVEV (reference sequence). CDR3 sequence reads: CASSFRPIQTGYTEAFF. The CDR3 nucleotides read TGTGCCAGCAGTTTCCGTCCCATTCAGACAGGTTACACTGAAGCTTTCTTT.

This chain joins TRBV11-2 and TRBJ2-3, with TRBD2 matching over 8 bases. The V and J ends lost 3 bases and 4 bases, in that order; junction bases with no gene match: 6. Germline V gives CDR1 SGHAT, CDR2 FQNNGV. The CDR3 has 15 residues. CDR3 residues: CASSLSGGPADTQYF. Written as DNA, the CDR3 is TGTGCCAGCAGCTTGTCGGGGGGGCCCGCAGATACGCAGTATTTT. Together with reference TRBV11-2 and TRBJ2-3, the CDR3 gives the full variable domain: EAGVAQSPRYKIIEKRQSVAFWCNPISGHATLYWYQQILGQGPKLLIQFQNNGVVDDSQLPKDRFSAERLKGVDSTLKIQPAKLEDSAVYLCASSLSGGPADTQYFGPGTRLTVL.

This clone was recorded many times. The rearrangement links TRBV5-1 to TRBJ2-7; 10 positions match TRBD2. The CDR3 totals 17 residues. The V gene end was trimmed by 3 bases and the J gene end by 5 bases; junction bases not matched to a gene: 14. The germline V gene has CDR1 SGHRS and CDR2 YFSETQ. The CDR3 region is CASSSGTSAVRKDEQYF. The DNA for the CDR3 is TGCGCCAGCAGCTCCGGGACTAGCGCCGTGAGGAAGGACGAGCAGTACTTC.

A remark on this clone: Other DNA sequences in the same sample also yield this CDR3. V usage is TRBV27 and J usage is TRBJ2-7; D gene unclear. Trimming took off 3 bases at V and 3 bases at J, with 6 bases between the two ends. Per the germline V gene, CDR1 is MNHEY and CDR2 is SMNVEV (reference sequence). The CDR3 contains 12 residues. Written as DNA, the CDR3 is TGTGCCAGCAGTTTTCGCGGCTACGAGCAGTACTTC. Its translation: CASSFRGYEQYF.

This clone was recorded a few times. In DNA form, the CDR3 reads TGCAGCGTTGAAGCGGGGGACGCCAAAAACATTCAGTACTTC. It translates to CSVEAGDAKNIQYF. The chain employs TRBV29-1 and TRBJ2-4, with TRBD2 as a possible D gene (6 bases). The CDR3 loop spans 14 amino acids. V lost 1 base and J lost 1, with 8 bases in between. Per germline, CDR1 SQVTM and CDR2 ANQGSEA.

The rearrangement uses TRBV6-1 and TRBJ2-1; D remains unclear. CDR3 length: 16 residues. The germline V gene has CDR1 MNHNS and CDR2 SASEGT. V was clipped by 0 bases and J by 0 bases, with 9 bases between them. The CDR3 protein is CASSEAWAYSYNEQFF. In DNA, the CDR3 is TGTGCCAGCAGTGAAGCGTGGGCCTACTCCTACAATGAGCAGTTCTTC.